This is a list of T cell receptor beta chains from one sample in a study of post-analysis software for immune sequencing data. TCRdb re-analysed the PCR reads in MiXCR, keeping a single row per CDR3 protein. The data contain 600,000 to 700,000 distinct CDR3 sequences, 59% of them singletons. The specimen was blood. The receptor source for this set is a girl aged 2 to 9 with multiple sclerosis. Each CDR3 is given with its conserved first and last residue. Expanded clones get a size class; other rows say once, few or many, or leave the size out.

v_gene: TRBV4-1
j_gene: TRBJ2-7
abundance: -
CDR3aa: CASSQGGQGSYEQYF

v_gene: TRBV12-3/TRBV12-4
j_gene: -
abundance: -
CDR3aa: CASSLREFHEQYF

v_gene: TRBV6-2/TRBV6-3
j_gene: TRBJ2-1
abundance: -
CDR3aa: CASTLTGGPYNEQFF

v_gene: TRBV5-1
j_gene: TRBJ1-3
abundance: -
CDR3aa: CASQKGVSGNTIYF

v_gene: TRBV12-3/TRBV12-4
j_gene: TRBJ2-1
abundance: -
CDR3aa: CVTRGSSYNEQFF

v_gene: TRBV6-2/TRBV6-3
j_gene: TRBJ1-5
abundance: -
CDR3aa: CASSYSSLGQPQHF

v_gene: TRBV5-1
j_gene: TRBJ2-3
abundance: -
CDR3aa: CASSPGELSTDTRYF

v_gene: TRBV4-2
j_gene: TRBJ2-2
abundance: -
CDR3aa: CASSQEGKGTGELFF

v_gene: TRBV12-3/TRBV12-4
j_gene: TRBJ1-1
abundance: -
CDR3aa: CASRENRGLGTEAFF

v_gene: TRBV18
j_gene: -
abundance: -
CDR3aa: CASSPGTGHYEQYF

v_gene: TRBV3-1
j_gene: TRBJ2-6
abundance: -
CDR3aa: CASSQGLFSGANVLTF

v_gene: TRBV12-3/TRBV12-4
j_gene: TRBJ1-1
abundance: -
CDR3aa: CASSPGSARNTEAFF

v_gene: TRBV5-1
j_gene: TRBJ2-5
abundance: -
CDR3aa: CASSRGQLETQYF

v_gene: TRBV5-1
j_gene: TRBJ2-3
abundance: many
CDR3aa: CASSLADTQYF

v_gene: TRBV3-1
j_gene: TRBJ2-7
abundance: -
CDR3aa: CASSPDLFRADEQYF

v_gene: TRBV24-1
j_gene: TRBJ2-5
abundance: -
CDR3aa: CATSETEETQYF

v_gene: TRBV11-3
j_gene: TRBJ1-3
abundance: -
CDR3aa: CASSSLIGEGSGNTIYF

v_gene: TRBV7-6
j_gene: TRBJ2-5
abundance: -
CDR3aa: CASSLSRGPETQYF

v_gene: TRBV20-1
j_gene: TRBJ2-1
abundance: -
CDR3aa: CSARGGTSLRYNKQFF

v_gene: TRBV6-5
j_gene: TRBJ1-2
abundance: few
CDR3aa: CASTPTGGSYGYTF

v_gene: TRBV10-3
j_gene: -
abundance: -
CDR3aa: CAIALAEVTDFYEQYF

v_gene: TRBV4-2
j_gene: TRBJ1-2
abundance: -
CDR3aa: CASSQEEGGSYGYTF

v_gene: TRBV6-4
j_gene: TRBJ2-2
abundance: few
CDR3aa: CASRDTGELFF

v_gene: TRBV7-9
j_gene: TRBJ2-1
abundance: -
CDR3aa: CASSPDRVSYNEQFF

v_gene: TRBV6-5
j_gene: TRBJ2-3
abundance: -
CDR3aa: CASSYDGDTQYF

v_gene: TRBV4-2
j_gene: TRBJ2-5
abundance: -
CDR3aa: CASSLTSGNQETQYF

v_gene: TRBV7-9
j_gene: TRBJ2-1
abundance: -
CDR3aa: CASSLFGQGLSEQFF

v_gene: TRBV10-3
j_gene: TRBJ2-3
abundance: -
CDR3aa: CAIGSEGTDTQYF

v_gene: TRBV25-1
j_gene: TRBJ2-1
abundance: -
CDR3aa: CASSVRGGYNEQFF

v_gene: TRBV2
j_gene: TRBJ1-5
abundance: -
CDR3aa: CASSSEFSNQPQHF

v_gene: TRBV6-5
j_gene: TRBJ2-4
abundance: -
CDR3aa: CASSSIMTWAKNIQYF

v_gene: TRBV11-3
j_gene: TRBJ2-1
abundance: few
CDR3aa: CASSTPPGDAYNEQFF

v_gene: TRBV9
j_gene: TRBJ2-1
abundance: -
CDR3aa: CASSVSGVPGNEQFF

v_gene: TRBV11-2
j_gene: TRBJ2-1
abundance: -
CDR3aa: CASSFWVDEQFF

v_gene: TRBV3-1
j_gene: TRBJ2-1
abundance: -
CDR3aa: CASSQEEARPSNEQFF

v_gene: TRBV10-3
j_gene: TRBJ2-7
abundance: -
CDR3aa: CAISKAGGSSYEQYF

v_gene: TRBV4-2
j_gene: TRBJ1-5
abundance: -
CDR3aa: CASSRQLGDQPQHF

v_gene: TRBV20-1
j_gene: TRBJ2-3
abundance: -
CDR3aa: CSARTSENTDTQYF

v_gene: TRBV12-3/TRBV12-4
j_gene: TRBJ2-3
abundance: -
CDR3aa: CASSLVHMNGPSQYF

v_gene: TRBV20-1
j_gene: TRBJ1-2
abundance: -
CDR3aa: CSARDWQGNYGYTF

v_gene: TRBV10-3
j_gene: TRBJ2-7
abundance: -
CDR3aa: CAISESEGYEQYF

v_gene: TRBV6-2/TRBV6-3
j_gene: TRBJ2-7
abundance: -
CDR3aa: CASSFTGTPYEQYF

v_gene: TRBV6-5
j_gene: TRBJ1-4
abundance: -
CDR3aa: CASSGTANNEKLFF

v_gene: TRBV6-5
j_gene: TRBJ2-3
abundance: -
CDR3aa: CASSYTGVRAHWYF

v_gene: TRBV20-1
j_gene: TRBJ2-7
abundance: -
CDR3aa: CSASSSGGAGQYF

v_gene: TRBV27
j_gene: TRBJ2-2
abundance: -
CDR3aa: CASSLSWRAGELFF

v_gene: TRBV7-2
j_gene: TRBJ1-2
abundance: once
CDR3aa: CASRSGQLGYGYTF

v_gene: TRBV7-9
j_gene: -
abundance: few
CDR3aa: CASSSRASGSHEQYF

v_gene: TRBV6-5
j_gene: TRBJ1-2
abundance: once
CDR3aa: CASSYSLDRAFYGYTF

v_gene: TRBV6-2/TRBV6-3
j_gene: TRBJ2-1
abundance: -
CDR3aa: CASSRFRGQGANNEQFF

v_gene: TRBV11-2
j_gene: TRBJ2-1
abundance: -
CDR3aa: CASSFAGGYNEQFF

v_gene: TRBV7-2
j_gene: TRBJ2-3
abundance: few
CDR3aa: CASSLGDWTSGYDDTQYF

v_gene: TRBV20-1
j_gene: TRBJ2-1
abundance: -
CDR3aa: CSALIGTSGPSEQFF

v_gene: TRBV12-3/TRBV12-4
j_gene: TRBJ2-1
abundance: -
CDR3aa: CASSSLLAGGSKQFF

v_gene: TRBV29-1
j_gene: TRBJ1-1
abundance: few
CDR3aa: CSVEFGFSTEAFF

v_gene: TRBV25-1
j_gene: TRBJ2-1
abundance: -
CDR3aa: CASVGTSGRSRRPYNEQFF

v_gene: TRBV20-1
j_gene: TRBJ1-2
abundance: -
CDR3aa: CSARRGYYGYTF

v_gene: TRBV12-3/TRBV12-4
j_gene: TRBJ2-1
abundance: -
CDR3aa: CASSVAGLNEQFF

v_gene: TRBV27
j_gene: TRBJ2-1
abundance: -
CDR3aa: CASSFLAGGPTNEQFF

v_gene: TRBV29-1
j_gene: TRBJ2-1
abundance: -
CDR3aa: CSVPRRNEQFF